This TCR beta chain was identified in a study of T cell responses to AZD1222 COVID-19 vaccine. TCRdb's copy holds only in-frame clones and misses some; the assay was immunoSEQ multiplex PCR. Among about 130,000 clones listed, 90% to 95% were seen once. This clonotype originated in an adult in good health. Sequences were derived from peripheral blood, sampled on day 0 of AZD1222 vaccination.

Here the CDR3 reads CASSSNAGDELFF. CDR3 DNA sequence: TGTGCCAGCAGCTCAAACGCGGGGGACGAACTGTTTTTT. The genes are TRBV27 and TRBJ1-4; D is possibly TRBD1 (5 bases). Germline V lookup: CDR1 MNHEY, CDR2 SMNVEV (reference sequence). The ends were cut back, 6 bases at V and 12 bases at J, with 17 bases in the middle. This CDR3 has 13 residues.